This TCR beta chain was profiled in a study of OX40 agonist ivuxolimab in advanced cancers. Study information: Patients were given ivuxolimab, an antibody that agonizes OX40 (CD134). Previous treatment with anti-PD-1, anti-PD-L1 or anti-CTLA-4 therapy was allowed; 40% had received some. Findings of the study overall: Partly responding patients at 0.1-3.0 mg/kg showed some of the smallest clonal expansion. Expanded clones belonging to CD8+ T cells outnumbered, on average, those of CD4+.

Comment on this clone: Its antigen remains unknown.

The CDR3 totals 15 residues. Per germline, CDR1 SGDLS and CDR2 YYNGEE. V lost 4 bases and J 3 bases, leaving 17 bases between the germline ends. The protocol was immunoSEQ multiplex PCR, while the TCRdb copy is restricted to in-frame clones and leaves out a portion. The sample yields about 46,000 clones, about 88% seen once. V is TRBV9 and J is TRBJ2-7; no firm D call. The sequencing used CD4+ or CD8+ T cells sorted from blood, collected in a trial of the OX40 agonist ivuxolimab. This TCR was recovered from an adult with an advanced solid tumor such as melanoma, head and neck, liver or kidney cancer. The CDR3 region is CASSQDLERGYEQYF. Here the CDR3 DNA reads TGTGCCAGCAGCCAAGATTTAGAAAGAGGCTACGAGCAGTACTTC. The entire variable domain, with the rest obtained from reference TRBV9 and TRBJ2-7, is as follows: DSGVTQTPKHLITATGQRVTLRCSPRSGDLSVYWYQQSLDQGLQFLIQYYNGEERAKGNILERFSAQQFPDLHSELNLSSLELGDSALYFCASSQDLERGYEQYFGPGTRLTVT.